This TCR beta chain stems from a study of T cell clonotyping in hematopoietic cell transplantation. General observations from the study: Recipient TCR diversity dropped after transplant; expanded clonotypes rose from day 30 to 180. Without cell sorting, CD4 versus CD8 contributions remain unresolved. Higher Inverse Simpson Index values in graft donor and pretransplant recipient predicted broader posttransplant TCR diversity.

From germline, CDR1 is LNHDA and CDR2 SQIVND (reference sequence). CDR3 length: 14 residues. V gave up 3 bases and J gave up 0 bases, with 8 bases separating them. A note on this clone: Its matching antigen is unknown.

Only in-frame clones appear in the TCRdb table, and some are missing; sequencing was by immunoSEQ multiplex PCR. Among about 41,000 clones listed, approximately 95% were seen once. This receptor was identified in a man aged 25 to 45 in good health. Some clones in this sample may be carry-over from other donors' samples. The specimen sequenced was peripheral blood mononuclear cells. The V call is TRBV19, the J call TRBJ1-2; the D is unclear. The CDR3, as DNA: TGTGCCAGTAGTATTGGGCAGGCTAACTATGGCTACACCTTC. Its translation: CASSIGQANYGYTF.